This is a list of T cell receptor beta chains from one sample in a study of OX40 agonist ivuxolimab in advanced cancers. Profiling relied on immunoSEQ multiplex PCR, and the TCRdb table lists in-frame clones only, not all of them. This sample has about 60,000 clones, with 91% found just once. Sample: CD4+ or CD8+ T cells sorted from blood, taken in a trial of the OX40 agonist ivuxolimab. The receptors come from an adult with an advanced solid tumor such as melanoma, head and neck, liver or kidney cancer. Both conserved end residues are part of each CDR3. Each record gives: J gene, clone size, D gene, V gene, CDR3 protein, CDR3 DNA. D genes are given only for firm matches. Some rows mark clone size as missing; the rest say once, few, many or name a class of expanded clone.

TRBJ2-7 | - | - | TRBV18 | CASRPRDQPYEQYF | TGTGCCAGCCGTCCGCGGGACCAACCCTACGAGCAGTACTTC
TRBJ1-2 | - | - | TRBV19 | CASSWGRRGGYTF | TGTGCCAGTAGTTGGGGACGGCGCGGTGGCTACACCTTC
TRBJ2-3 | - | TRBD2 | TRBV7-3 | CASSLMPGGADTQYF | TGTGCCAGCAGCTTAATGCCGGGAGGGGCAGATACGCAGTATTTT
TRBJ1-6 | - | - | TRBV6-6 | CASRQDSSPLHF | TGTGCCAGCAGACAGGATTCTTCACCCCTCCACTTT
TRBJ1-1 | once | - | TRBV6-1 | CASSTAMNTEAFF | TGTGCCAGCTCGACAGCTATGAACACTGAAGCTTTCTTT
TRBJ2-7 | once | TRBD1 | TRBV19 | CATSDRSWEQYF | TGTGCCACCTCGGACAGGTCGTGGGAGCAGTACTTC
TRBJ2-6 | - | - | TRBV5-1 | CASSPTRPPGANVLTF | TGCGCCAGCAGCCCGACACGTCCCCCTGGGGCCAACGTCCTGACTTTC
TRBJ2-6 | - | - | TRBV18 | CASSPAGANVLTF | TGTGCCAGCTCACCGGCTGGGGCCAACGTCCTGACTTTC
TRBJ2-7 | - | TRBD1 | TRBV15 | CATSRETGAFPSYEQYF | TGTGCCACCAGCAGAGAAACAGGGGCCTTCCCAAGCTACGAGCAGTACTTC
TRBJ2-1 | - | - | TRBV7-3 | CASSLDSSYNEQFF | TGTGCCAGCAGCTTAGACAGTTCCTACAATGAGCAGTTCTTC
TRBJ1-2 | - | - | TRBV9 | CASSVAASQSSFGYTF | TGTGCCAGCAGCGTAGCTGCGTCACAGTCATCATTTGGCTACACCTTC
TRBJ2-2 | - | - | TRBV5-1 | CASSIEPTYTGELFF | TGCGCCAGCAGCATCGAACCCACCTACACCGGGGAGCTGTTTTTT
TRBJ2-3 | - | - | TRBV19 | CARRRVTQYF | TGTGCCAGAAGGAGGGTTACGCAGTATTTT
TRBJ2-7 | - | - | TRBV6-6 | CASSSRDTYEQYF | TGTGCCAGCAGTTCCCGGGACACTTACGAGCAGTACTTC
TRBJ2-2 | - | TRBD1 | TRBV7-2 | CASSQGAGELFF | TGTGCCAGCAGCCAGGGGGCCGGGGAGCTGTTTTTT
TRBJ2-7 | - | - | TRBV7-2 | CASRDPRSSYEQYF | TGTGCCAGCAGAGACCCAAGGAGCTCCTACGAGCAGTACTTC
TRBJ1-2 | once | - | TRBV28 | CASSPPSNYGYTF | TGTGCCAGCAGCCCGCCCTCTAACTATGGCTACACCTTC
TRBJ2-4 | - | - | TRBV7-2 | CASSLGGEDIQYF | TGTGCCAGCAGCCTAGGAGGGGAGGACATTCAGTACTTC
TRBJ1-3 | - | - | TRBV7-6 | CASSFEAVLSGNTIYF | TGTGCCAGCAGCTTCGAGGCAGTACTCTCTGGAAACACCATATATTTT
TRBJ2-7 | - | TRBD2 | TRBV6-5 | CASSLYSGTYEQYF | TGTGCCAGCAGCCTTTATAGCGGGACCTACGAGCAGTACTTC
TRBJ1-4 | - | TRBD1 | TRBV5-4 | CASSSPEGQGGEKLFF | TGTGCCAGCAGCTCTCCCGAGGGACAGGGTGGTGAAAAACTGTTTTTT
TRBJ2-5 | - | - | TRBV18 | CASSPGGETQYF | TGTGCCAGCTCACCCGGCGGAGAGACCCAGTACTTC
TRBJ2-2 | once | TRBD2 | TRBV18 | CASSTGGAIGELFF | TGTGCCAGCTCGACGGGAGGGGCAATCGGGGAGCTGTTTTTT
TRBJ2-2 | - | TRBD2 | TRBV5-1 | CASRGREADTGELFF | TGCGCCAGCAGGGGACGGGAGGCCGACACCGGGGAGCTGTTTTTT
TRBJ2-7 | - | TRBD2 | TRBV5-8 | CASRLAGGGREQYF | TGTGCCAGCAGATTAGCGGGAGGGGGCCGCGAGCAGTACTTC
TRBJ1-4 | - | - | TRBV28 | CASSLNGEKLFF | TGTGCCAGCAGTTTAAATGGAGAAAAACTGTTTTTT
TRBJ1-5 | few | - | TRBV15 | CATSSRDQPQHF | TGTGCCACCAGCAGCAGAGATCAGCCCCAGCATTTT
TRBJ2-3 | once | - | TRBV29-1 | CSVEVGTDTQYF | TGCAGCGTTGAAGTTGGCACAGATACGCAGTATTTT
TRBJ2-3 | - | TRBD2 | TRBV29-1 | CSALNPPSGSTDTQYF | TGCAGCGCCCTAAATCCCCCTAGCGGGAGCACAGATACGCAGTATTTT
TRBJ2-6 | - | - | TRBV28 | CASNSRGRGRTSGANVLTF | TGTGCCAGCAACAGCCGAGGGCGGGGGCGCACGTCTGGGGCCAACGTCCTGACTTTC
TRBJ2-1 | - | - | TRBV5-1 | CASSLFSHGEQFF | TGCGCCAGCAGCTTGTTCTCCCATGGTGAGCAGTTCTTC
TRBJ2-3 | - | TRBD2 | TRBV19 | CASSGVAGGITDTQYF | TGTGCCAGTAGTGGGGTAGCGGGAGGGATCACAGATACGCAGTATTTT
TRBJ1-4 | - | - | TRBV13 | CASSLRRTRNEKLFF | TGTGCCAGCAGCTTAAGACGCACCAGGAATGAAAAACTGTTTTTT
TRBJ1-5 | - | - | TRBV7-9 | CASSLGKMGNQPQHF | TGTGCCAGCAGCTTAGGTAAAATGGGAAATCAGCCCCAGCATTTT
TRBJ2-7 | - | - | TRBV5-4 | CASSQGPADSYEQYF | TGTGCCAGCAGCCAGGGACCGGCAGACTCCTACGAGCAGTACTTC
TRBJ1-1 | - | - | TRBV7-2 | CASSFTRNTEAFF | TGTGCCAGCAGCTTCACCCGGAACACTGAAGCTTTCTTT
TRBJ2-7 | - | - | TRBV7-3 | CASSPRGGGVSPHEQYF | TGTGCCAGCAGCCCCAGGGGTGGGGGGGTAAGTCCCCACGAGCAGTACTTC
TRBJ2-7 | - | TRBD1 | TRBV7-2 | CASSLGDRTAYEQYF | TGTGCCAGCAGCTTGGGGGACAGGACGGCCTACGAGCAGTACTTC
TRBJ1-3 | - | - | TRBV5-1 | CASSSGTSGNTIYF | TGCGCCAGCAGCTCCGGGACGTCTGGAAACACCATATATTTT
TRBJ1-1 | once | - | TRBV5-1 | CASRRQENTEAFF | TGCGCCAGCAGACGACAGGAAAACACTGAAGCTTTCTTT
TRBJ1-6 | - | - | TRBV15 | CATSRGGRGLLPLHF | TGTGCCACCAGCAGAGGAGGCAGGGGATTGTTACCCCTCCACTTT
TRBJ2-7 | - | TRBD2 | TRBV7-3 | CASSFGGAYEQYF | TGTGCCAGCAGCTTCGGGGGGGCCTACGAGCAGTACTTC
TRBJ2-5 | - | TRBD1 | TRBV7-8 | CASSILTGGRKEQYF | TGTGCCAGCAGCATTTTGACAGGGGGTCGAAAAGAGCAGTACTTC
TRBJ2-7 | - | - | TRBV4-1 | CASSPRSGTYEQYF | TGCGCCAGCAGCCCCCGGTCGGGGACCTACGAGCAGTACTTC
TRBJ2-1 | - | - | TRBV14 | CASSLGGAIYNEQFF | TGTGCCAGCAGCCTGGGGGGAGCGATCTACAATGAGCAGTTCTTC
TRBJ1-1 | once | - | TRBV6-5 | CASSYVRDKAFF | TGTGCCAGCAGTTACGTCAGGGACAAAGCTTTCTTT
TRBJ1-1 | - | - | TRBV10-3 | CAISEIQGNTEAFF | TGTGCCATCAGTGAGATACAGGGAAACACTGAAGCTTTCTTT
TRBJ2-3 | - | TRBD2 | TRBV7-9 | CASSSAGLSTDTQYF | TGTGCCAGCAGCTCAGCGGGACTCAGCACAGATACGCAGTATTTT
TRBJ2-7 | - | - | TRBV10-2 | CASSGGRYYEQYF | TGCGCCAGCAGTGGGGGCCGATATTACGAGCAGTACTTC
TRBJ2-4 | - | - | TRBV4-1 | CASSQGVAKNIQYF | TGCGCCAGCAGCCAAGGAGTAGCCAAAAACATTCAGTACTTC
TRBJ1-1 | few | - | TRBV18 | CASSPRTNTEAFF | TGTGCCAGCTCACCACGGACGAACACTGAAGCTTTCTTT
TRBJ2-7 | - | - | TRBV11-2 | CASSLGRVYEQYF | TGTGCCAGCAGCTTGGGCCGGGTTTACGAGCAGTACTTC
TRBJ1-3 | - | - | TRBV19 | CASSMGSSGNTIYF | TGTGCCAGTAGTATGGGGAGCTCTGGAAACACCATATATTTT
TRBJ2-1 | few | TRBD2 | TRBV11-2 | CASSLGGAREGYNEQFF | TGTGCCAGCAGCTTAGGGGGTGCGCGGGAGGGCTACAATGAGCAGTTCTTC
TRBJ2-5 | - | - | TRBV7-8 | CASSSEGGQETQYF | TGTGCCAGCAGCTCTGAAGGGGGTCAAGAGACCCAGTACTTC
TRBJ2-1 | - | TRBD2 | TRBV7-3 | CASSLWTGSGMDNEQFF | TGTGCCAGCAGCTTGTGGACGGGCAGCGGGATGGATAATGAGCAGTTCTTC
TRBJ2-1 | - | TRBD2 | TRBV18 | CASSLGLAGHYNEQFF | TGTGCCAGCTCACTCGGACTAGCGGGGCACTACAATGAGCAGTTCTTC